This entry lists 27 T cell receptor beta chains sequenced from one sample in a study of T cell responses to AZD1222 COVID-19 vaccine. Data came from immunoSEQ multiplex PCR; TCRdb stores just in-frame clones and leaves some out. Of 100,000 to 150,000 clones in the sample, approximately 85% were seen once. Here the sequenced sample was peripheral blood, taken 28 days after the second AZD1222 dose. All receptors come from an adult who received the AZD1222 COVID-19 vaccine.

This clone is a singleton in its sample. The chain joins TRBV6-2 or TRBV6-3 to TRBJ1-4, with no clear D. The CDR3 extends over 15 amino acids. Germline V gives CDR1 MNHEY, CDR2 SVGEGT. Trimming removed 2 bases at V and 0 bases at J, with 7 bases between. CDR3 coding DNA: TGTGCCAGCAGTTACGGGCAGACAACTAATGAAAAACTGTTTTTT. Its protein product is CASSYGQTTNEKLFF.

J is TRBJ2-3 and V is TRBV3-1 (or the pseudogene TRBV3-2); no definite D call. Trimming stripped 1 base from V and 9 bases from J, with 8 bases between. CDR1 is LGHDT, CDR2 YNNKEL, per germline (reference sequence). The CDR3 is 12 amino acids. CDR3 coding DNA: TGTGCCAGCAGCCAAGTGGGCCAAACGCAGTATTTT. Protein product: CASSQVGQTQYF.

The chain links TRBV19 to TRBJ2-5; D remains unclear. The ends were cut back, 10 bases at V and 0 bases at J, with 12 bases in the middle. CDR1 and CDR2 (germline): LNHDA, SQIVND (reference sequence). This CDR3 has 13 amino acids. The CDR3 sequence is CATTSEYQETQYF. The CDR3 region has the DNA TGTGCCACCACATCAGAGTACCAAGAGACCCAGTACTTC. The full variable domain, with the rest looked up from reference TRBV19 and TRBJ2-5, is DGGITQSPKYLFRKEGQNVTLSCEQNLNHDAMYWYRQDPGQGLRLIYYSQIVNDFQKGDIAEGYSVSREKKESFPLTVTSAQKNPTAFYLCATTSEYQETQYFGPGTRLLVL.

The V and J genes are TRBV28 and TRBJ1-5, with 8 bases matching TRBD1. The CDR3 spans 16 residues. Germline V CDR1 and CDR2: MDHEN, SYDVKM. V lost 2 bases to trimming and J lost 4 bases; unmatched junction nucleotides: 7. The CDR3 loop is CASSLPPGQANQPQHF. The CDR3 DNA sequence: TGTGCCAGCAGTTTACCCCCGGGACAGGCGAATCAGCCCCAGCATTTT.

The table lists this clone with a count of one. The chain links TRBV30 to TRBJ2-7, with D tentatively TRBD1 (6 bases). The CDR3 extends over 13 amino acids. Germline-derived CDR1 and CDR2 are GTSNPN and SVGIG (reference sequence). V dropped 2 bases and J dropped 6 bases, with 14 bases sitting between them. In nucleotides, the CDR3 is TGTGCCTGGAGTCTCGGACAGTACGGCGAGCAGTACTTC. Amino acids: CAWSLGQYGEQYF.

This clone was seen only once. This chain links TRBV5-4 with TRBJ2-1, with D perhaps matching TRBD2 (6 bases). V was pared by 6 bases and J by 3 bases, with 16 bases between. The germline V gene has CDR1 SGHNT and CDR2 YYREEE (reference sequence). The CDR3 loop spans 15 amino acids. CDR3 coding DNA: TGTGCCAGCACCAAGGGCGGGGCCAACTACAATGAGCAGTTCTTC. The encoded protein is CASTKGGANYNEQFF.

On this clone itself: Other DNA sequences in the same sample also yield this CDR3. This rearrangement joins TRBV5-1 to TRBJ1-5; D remains ambiguous. Germline V CDR1 and CDR2: SGHRS, YFSETQ. The CDR3 contains 14 residues. V lost 0 bases and J 3 bases, leaving 7 bases between the germline ends. CDR3 sequence: CASSLDGSNQPQHF. CDR3 in DNA: TGCGCCAGCAGCTTGGATGGTTCCAATCAGCCCCAGCATTTT.

V usage is TRBV18 and J usage is TRBJ2-2; D unclear. V was clipped by 3 bases and J by 4 bases, with 9 bases between them. This CDR3 is built from 14 residues. CDR1 and CDR2 (germline): KGHSH, LQKENI. CDR3 in DNA: TGTGCCAGCTCACCGGTCAAAGGCACCGGGGAGCTGTTTTTT. This sequence encodes CASSPVKGTGELFF.

The chain is built from TRBV29-1 and TRBJ1-1; unclear D gene. The CDR3 is made up of 14 amino acids. V lost 2 bases to trimming and J lost 0 bases, with 10 bases between them. Germline V gives CDR1 SQVTM, CDR2 ANQGSEA. The CDR3 DNA sequence: TGCAGCGTTGAAAAGGCGGCACTGAACACTGAAGCTTTCTTT. Its translation is CSVEKAALNTEAFF.

This chain links TRBV5-1 with TRBJ1-2; tentatively, D is TRBD1 (6 bases). This CDR3 is built from 15 residues. Trimming pared 7 bases from V and 0 bases from J, leaving 16 bases between. Germline loops: CDR1 SGHRS, CDR2 YFSETQ. CDR3 residues: CASAPTPGANYGYTF. The CDR3 DNA reads TGCGCCAGCGCACCAACGCCAGGGGCTAACTATGGCTACACCTTC.

The chain carries TRBV5-1 and TRBJ1-1; TRBD1 matches 10 bases. Looked up from germline, CDR1 is SGHRS and CDR2 is YFSETQ. This CDR3 contains 13 residues. Trimming at V came to 9 bases and at J to 6 bases, leaving 8 bases not matched to a gene. In nucleotides, the CDR3 is TGCGCCACTCGACAGGGGGCTGCTTCTGAAGCTTTCTTT. Translating it yields CATRQGAASEAFF.

V usage is TRBV3-1 (or the pseudogene TRBV3-2) and J usage is TRBJ2-1; 9 bases map to TRBD1. The CDR3 sequence is 15 residues long. V shed 4 bases and J 5 bases; nucleotides not matched to a gene: 6. CDR1 is LGHDT and CDR2 is YNNKEL in the germline V gene (reference sequence). The CDR3 sequence: CASSRSWTGDNEQFF. CDR3 nucleotide sequence: TGTGCCAGCAGCCGGTCGTGGACAGGGGACAATGAGCAGTTCTTC.

The gene calls are TRBV2 and TRBJ1-5; D gene unclear. Germline V gene sequence: CDR1 SNHLY, CDR2 FYNNEI. There are 13 residues in the CDR3. V lost 4 bases and J 2 bases, leaving 6 bases between the germline ends. The CDR3 nucleotides are TGTGCCAGCAGTGGGGTAGGCAATCAGCCCCAGCATTTT. It encodes CASSGVGNQPQHF.

V is TRBV13 and J is TRBJ2-1; TRBD1 agrees at 8 bases. The ends lost 8 bases at V and 7 bases at J; junction bases unmatched: 19. CDR3 size: 17 residues. Germline assignment: CDR1 PRHDT and CDR2 FYEKMQ (reference sequence). The CDR3: CASVTSTSPGGWNEQFF. DNA of the CDR3: TGTGCCAGCGTGACCTCCACGAGTCCAGGGGGCTGGAATGAGCAGTTCTTC.

J is TRBJ1-4 and V is TRBV6-5, with 7 positions matching TRBD1. After removal of 2 bases from V and 6 bases from J, the junction contained 9 bases not matched to a gene. Germline CDR1 reads MNHEY; CDR2 reads SVGAGI. The CDR3 consists of 16 residues. CDR3 in DNA: TGTGCCAGCAGTTACGGCAATCGGGGGACAGATGAAAAACTGTTTTTT. Translated, it gives CASSYGNRGTDEKLFF.

Here the CDR3 reads CASSLVAGPLTEKLFF. The CDR3 DNA reads TGTGCCAGCAGCTTGGTGGCGGGGCCTCTAACGGAAAAACTGTTTTTT. This chain links TRBV5-5 with TRBJ1-4; maybe TRBD1 (5 bases). This CDR3 is built from 16 residues. V lost 0 bases, J lost 8 bases, and 17 bases lay in between. Germline CDR1 and CDR2: SGHKS and YYEKEE (reference sequence).

V and J are TRBV7-2 and TRBJ2-1; 8 positions agree with TRBD2. CDR1 and CDR2 (germline): SGHTA, FQGNSA. After removal of 5 bases from V and 1 base from J, the junction contained 16 bases not matched to a gene. CDR3 length: 19 residues. The CDR3 region has the DNA TGTGCCAGCAGCCACCGTAGCTCAGGGGCGGGGGGTTCCTACAATGAGCAGTTCTTC. This sequence encodes CASSHRSSGAGGSYNEQFF.

The V and J genes are TRBV4-1 and TRBJ1-1; D is ambiguous. CDR3 length: 14 residues. Deletions cut 3 bases from V and 5 bases from J, with 13 bases between. Germline-derived CDR1 and CDR2 are MGHRA and YSYEKL. CDR3 sequence (DNA): TGCGCCAGCAGCCATACACCGGGTGGGACTGAAGCTTTCTTT. This encodes CASSHTPGGTEAFF.

This rearrangement joins TRBV2 to TRBJ2-6; D is unclear. Germline V gene sequence: CDR1 SNHLY, CDR2 FYNNEI. The ends were cut back, 7 bases at V and 0 bases at J, with 7 bases in the middle. This CDR3 contains 14 residues. Here the CDR3 reads CASKPDSGANVLTF. The CDR3 DNA follows: TGTGCCAGCAAGCCCGACTCTGGGGCCAACGTCCTGACTTTC.

The V call is TRBV7-2, the J call TRBJ1-1; D is perhaps TRBD1 (5 bases). The CDR3 is 15 amino acids. Germline-derived CDR1 and CDR2 are SGHTA and FQGNSA. The germline V and J ends were trimmed by 3 bases and 0 bases, with 11 bases remaining between them. The CDR3 DNA follows: TGTGCCAGCAGCTTGGCGAGGGGAGTGAACACTGAAGCTTTCTTT. Its translation: CASSLARGVNTEAFF.

This clone was seen just once. The chain carries TRBV27 and TRBJ1-3; TRBD1 aligns across 9 bases. The CDR3 length is 15 residues. The V gene's germline CDR1 is MNHEY and CDR2 SMNVEV (reference sequence). Losses at the gene ends were 5 bases for V and 2 bases for J; bases not matched to a gene: 4. As DNA, the CDR3 is TGTGCCAGCAGTAATTACAGGGGGCCTGGAAACACCATATATTTT. Its protein product is CASSNYRGPGNTIYF.

This clone was found a few times. V usage is TRBV12-3 or TRBV12-4 and J usage is TRBJ2-7, with D tentatively TRBD1 (6 bases). This CDR3 region has 11 residues. Trimming shortened V by 6 bases and J by 7 bases, and 10 bases separated the two germline ends. The CDR3 is CASSPGEEQYF. The CDR3 coding sequence is TGTGCCAGCAGCCCAGGGGAAGAGCAGTACTTC.

The V gene is TRBV19, the J gene TRBJ1-5; 9 positions match TRBD1. V shed 5 bases, J shed 5 bases, and the junction held 7 bases outside the gene matches. Germline CDR1 is LNHDA and CDR2 is SQIVND (reference sequence). CDR3 size: 15 residues. This chain's CDR3 is CASSSRDRVHQPQHF. DNA of the CDR3: TGTGCCAGTAGTTCCAGGGACAGGGTACATCAGCCCCAGCATTTT.

The chain is built from TRBV5-6 and TRBJ2-5; 11 bases align to TRBD1. Germline CDR1 reads SGHDT; CDR2 reads YYEEEE. The CDR3 spans 16 residues. Losses at the gene ends were 4 bases for V and 5 bases for J; bases not matched to a gene: 10. CDR3: CASSPRGQGARETQYF. CDR3 DNA sequence: TGTGCCAGCAGCCCACGAGGACAGGGGGCAAGGGAGACCCAGTACTTC.

Details on this clone: Distinct nucleotide sequences in the sample also encode this CDR3. The CDR3 is CASSLNSMGDGGELFF. The CDR3 DNA reads as TGTGCCAGCAGCTTAAATTCCATGGGGGATGGTGGGGAGCTGTTTTTT. This chain connects TRBV7-3 to TRBJ2-2; D may correspond to TRBD1 or TRBD2 (5 bases each). Germline lookup yields CDR1 SGHTA and CDR2 FQGTGA. The CDR3 covers 16 residues. V gave up 1 base and J gave up 8 bases, with 17 bases separating them.

The genes are TRBV9 and TRBJ2-5; D might be TRBD2 (6 bases). CDR1 is SGDLS, CDR2 YYNGEE, per germline. The CDR3 extends over 15 amino acids. Trimming pared 0 bases from V and 5 bases from J, leaving 14 bases between. This chain's CDR3 is CASSVGGVDSETQYF. CDR3 sequence (DNA): TGTGCCAGCAGCGTAGGGGGGGTTGATAGCGAGACCCAGTACTTC.

The CDR3 region is CASSPGQGPSNEKLFF. CDR3 sequence (DNA): TGTGCCAGCAGCCCTGGACAGGGCCCATCTAATGAAAAACTGTTTTTT. The rearrangement uses TRBV5-4 and TRBJ1-4; 8 bases align to TRBD1. Unmatched junction bases numbered 8, after V lost 4 bases and J lost 3 bases. The CDR3 is 16 residues long. Germline V gives CDR1 SGHNT, CDR2 YYREEE (reference sequence).